This T cell receptor (beta chain) was identified in a study of blood T cell repertoires in COVID-19. Study overall: Spain, Italy and the United States supplied samples that represented acute and convalescent COVID-19.

Measured with immunoSEQ multiplex PCR; TCRdb has only the in-frame clones, and not every one. The sample holds a few hundred thousand clones, approximately 86% seen once. The sample was PBMCs or T cells enriched from blood (not recorded which). The TCR was taken from a woman aged 25 to 39 who had been exposed to COVID-19.

The CDR3 nucleotides read TGTGCCACCAGCAAGCGGACAGGGGGTACGTGGAATGAGCAGTTCTTC. It specifies CATSKRTGGTWNEQFF. The chain links TRBV24-1 to TRBJ2-1; TRBD1 matches 10 bases. The CDR3 is made up of 16 amino acids. Germline assignment: CDR1 KGHDR and CDR2 SFDVKD. V lost 7 bases and J lost 7; bases outside the gene matches: 12.